This TCR beta chain was sequenced for a study of T-cell reconstitution after alpha-beta-depleted transplantation in children. Study-level points and caveats: Where some patients showed high TCRbeta diversity at day 60, it came from recipient T cells and thymic progenitors that had survived. T-cell numbers and diversity, one year after transplant, stemmed largely from T cells that were newly produced. Expanded clones from the graft, numbering several hundred, reportedly supplied alpha-beta T cells about two months after transplant.

A word on this clonotype: Its specificity is not known.

Unique molecular identifiers were incorporated when the TCRbeta library was constructed. Via MiXCR, TCRdb re-called the PCR reads, giving one row per CDR3 protein. The table shows some 300,000 distinct CDR3 sequences, with over 9.5% occurring only once. The V segment lost 3 bases and the J segment 6 bases; nucleotides outside the gene matches: 14. The V gene's germline CDR1 is SGHRS and CDR2 YFSETQ. The CDR3 is made up of 17 amino acids. The sequence was obtained from a boy in the first two years of life with acute myeloid leukemia, due to receive a stem cell transplant. This rearrangement joins TRBV5-1 to TRBJ2-7, with 11 bases lining up with TRBD2. Sequencing used PBMCs, obtained before TCRalphabeta/CD19-depleted stem cell transplant. Written as DNA, the CDR3 is TGCGCCAGCAGCTGGGGGCCAGTGACTAGCGGGGCTTCCGAGCAGTACTTC. It encodes CASSWGPVTSGASEQYF.